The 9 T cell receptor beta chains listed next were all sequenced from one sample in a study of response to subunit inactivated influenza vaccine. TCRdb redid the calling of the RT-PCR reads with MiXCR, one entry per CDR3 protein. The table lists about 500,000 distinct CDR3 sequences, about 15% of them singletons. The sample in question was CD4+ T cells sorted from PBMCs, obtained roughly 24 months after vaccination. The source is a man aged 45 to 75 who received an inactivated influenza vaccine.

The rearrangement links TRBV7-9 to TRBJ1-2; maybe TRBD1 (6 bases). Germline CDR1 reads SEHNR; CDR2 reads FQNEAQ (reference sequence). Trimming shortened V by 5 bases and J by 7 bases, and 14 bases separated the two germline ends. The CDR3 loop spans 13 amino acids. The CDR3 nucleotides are TGTGCCAGCAGCCAGAAACAGGGAAGTGGCTACACCTTC. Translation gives CASSQKQGSGYTF.

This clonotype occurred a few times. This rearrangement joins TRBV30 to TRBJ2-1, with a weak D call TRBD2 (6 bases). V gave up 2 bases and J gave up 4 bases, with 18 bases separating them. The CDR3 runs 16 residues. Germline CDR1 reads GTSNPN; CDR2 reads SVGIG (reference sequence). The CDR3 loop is CAWSPLRGGNYNEQFF. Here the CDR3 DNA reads TGTGCCTGGAGTCCCCTCCGGGGCGGGAATTACAATGAGCAGTTCTTC. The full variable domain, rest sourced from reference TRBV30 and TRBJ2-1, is SQTIHQWPATLVQPVGSPLSLECTVEGTSNPNLYWYRQAAGRGLQLLFYSVGIGQISSEVPQNLSASRPQDRQFILSSKKLLLSDSGFYLCAWSPLRGGNYNEQFFGPGTRLTVL.

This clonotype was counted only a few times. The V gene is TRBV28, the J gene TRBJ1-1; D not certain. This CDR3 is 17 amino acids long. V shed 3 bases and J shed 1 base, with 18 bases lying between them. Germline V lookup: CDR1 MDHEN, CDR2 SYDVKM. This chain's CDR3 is CASSFETRFRQNTEAFF. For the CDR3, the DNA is TGTGCCAGCAGTTTTGAAACCCGGTTTCGGCAGAACACTGAAGCTTTCTTT.

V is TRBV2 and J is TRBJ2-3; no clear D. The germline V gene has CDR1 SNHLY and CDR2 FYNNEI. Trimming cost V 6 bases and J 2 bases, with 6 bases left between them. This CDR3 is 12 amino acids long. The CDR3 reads CASRSLTDTQYF. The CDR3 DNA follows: TGTGCCAGCAGGTCTCTCACAGATACGCAGTATTTT.

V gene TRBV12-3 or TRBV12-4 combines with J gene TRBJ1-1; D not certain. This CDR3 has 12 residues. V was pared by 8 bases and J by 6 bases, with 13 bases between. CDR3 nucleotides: TGTGCCAGCGGACTCGGACTGTCTGAAGCTTTCTTT. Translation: CASGLGLSEAFF.

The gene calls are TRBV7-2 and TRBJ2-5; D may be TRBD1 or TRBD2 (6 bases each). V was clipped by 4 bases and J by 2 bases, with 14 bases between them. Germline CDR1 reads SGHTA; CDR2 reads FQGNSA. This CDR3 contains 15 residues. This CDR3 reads CASSWGADRQETQYF. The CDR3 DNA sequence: TGTGCCAGCAGCTGGGGGGCGGATCGGCAAGAGACCCAGTACTTC. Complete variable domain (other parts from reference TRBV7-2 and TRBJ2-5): GAGVSQSPSNKVTEKGKDVELRCDPISGHTALYWYRQSLGQGLEFLIYFQGNSAPDKSGLPSDRFSAERTGGSVSTLTIQRTQQEDSAVYLCASSWGADRQETQYFGPGTRLLVL.

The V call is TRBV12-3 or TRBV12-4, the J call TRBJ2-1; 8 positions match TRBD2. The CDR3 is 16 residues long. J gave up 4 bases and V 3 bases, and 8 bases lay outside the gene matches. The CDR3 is CASSFFRSGGYNEQFF. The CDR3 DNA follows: TGTGCCAGCAGTTTCTTTCGGAGCGGGGGTTACAATGAGCAGTTCTTC.

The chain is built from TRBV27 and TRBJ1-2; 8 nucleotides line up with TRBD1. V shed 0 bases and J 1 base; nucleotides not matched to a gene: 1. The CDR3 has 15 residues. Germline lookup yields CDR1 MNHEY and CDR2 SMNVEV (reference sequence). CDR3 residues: CASSLSGQDNYGYTF. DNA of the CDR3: TGTGCCAGCAGTTTATCGGGACAGGATAACTATGGCTACACCTTC.

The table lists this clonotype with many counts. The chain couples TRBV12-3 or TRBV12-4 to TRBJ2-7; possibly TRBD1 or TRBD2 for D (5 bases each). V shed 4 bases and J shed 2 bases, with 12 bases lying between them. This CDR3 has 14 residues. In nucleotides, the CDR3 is TGTGCCAGCAGTTCGGGACGGATAACCTACGAGCAGTACTTC. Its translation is CASSSGRITYEQYF.